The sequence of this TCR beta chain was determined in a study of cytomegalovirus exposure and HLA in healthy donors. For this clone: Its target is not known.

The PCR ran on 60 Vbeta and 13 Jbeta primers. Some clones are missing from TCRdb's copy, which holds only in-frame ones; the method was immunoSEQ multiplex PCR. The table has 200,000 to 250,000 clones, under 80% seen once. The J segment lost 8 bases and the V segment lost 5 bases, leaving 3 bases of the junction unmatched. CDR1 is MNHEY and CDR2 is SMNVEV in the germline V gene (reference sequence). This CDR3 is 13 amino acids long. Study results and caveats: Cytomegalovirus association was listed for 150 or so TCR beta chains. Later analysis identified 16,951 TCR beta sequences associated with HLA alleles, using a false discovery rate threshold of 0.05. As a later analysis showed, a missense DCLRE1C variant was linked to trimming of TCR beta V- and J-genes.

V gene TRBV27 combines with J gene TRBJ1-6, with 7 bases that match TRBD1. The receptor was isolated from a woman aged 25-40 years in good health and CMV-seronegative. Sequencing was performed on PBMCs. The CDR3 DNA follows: TGTGCCAGCAGTCTCGACAGGGATTCACCCCTCCACTTT. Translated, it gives CASSLDRDSPLHF.